This TCR beta chain was identified during a study of shared clonotypes between healthy human individuals. Across the whole study: Each donor contributed plates that comprised three CD4 naive, three CD4 memory, two CD8 naive and one CD8 memory.

The germline gives CDR1 SGHNT, CDR2 YENEEA. The CDR3 totals 15 residues. V was shortened by 0 bases and J by 0 bases, with 6 bases between the two germline ends. The study drew all its donors from Caucasian adults living in Nashville, Tennessee. Method: immunoSEQ multiplex PCR; TCRdb's copy keeps in-frame clones and lacks some. This table has 2 million to 2.5 million clones, 80% to 95% appearing once. The sequence was collected from a man aged 18 to 30 in good health. Some clones in this sample may be carry-over from other donors' samples. The sequencing sample was made of naive CD4+ T cells from PBMCs. The subset here: CD45RA+ positively selected. V gene TRBV11-3 combines with J gene TRBJ1-3, with no clear D. The CDR3 region has the DNA TGTGCCAGCAGCTTAGAATCCGGCTCTGGAAACACCATATATTTT. As protein: CASSLESGSGNTIYF.